The 10 T cell receptor beta chains listed next were all sequenced from one sample in a study of cytomegalovirus exposure and HLA in healthy donors. The primer mix had 60 Vbeta and 13 Jbeta primers. Assay: immunoSEQ multiplex PCR; the TCRdb copy retains only in-frame clones and omits some. This repertoire shows some 190,000 clones, 77% found once; its top ten account for roughly 1.5%. The sequenced sample consisted of PBMCs. The receptor set was obtained from a man aged 18 to 29 in good health and CMV-seronegative.

The J gene is TRBJ2-1, the V gene TRBV30; weak D call: TRBD2 (6 bases). Trimming stripped 4 bases from V and 8 bases from J, with 21 bases between. The CDR3 extends over 15 amino acids. Per the germline V gene, CDR1 is GTSNPN and CDR2 is SVGIG (reference sequence). CDR3 DNA sequence: TGTGCCTGGAACCGCGGGACCCCTCGTACAGATGAGCAGTTCTTC. It yields the protein CAWNRGTPRTDEQFF.

This clone was seen more than once but under ten times. The rearrangement joins TRBV7-9 to TRBJ2-7; D is uncertain. Germline V CDR1 and CDR2: SEHNR, FQNEAQ (reference sequence). This CDR3 comprises 12 residues. Trimming pared 5 bases from V and 3 bases from J, leaving 8 bases between. Here the CDR3 DNA reads TGTGCCAGCAGCCACCTAAACTACGAGCAGTACTTC. It yields the protein CASSHLNYEQYF.

The rearrangement links TRBV5-4 to TRBJ2-3, with a tentative D call TRBD2 (6 bases). This CDR3 region has 14 residues. Trimming cost V 2 bases and J 8 bases, with 15 bases left between them. Germline V gene data show CDR1 as SGHNT and CDR2 as YYREEE (reference sequence). The CDR3 DNA is TGTGCCAGCAGCTTAACCCGAGAGGAGGGTACGCAGTATTTT. Protein: CASSLTREEGTQYF.

The V and J genes are TRBV6-5 and TRBJ1-6, with a possible D match to TRBD1 (5 bases). Trimming removed 0 bases at V and 8 bases at J, with 11 bases between. Germline values: CDR1 MNHEY, CDR2 SVGAGI. The length of the CDR3 is 15 residues. The CDR3 sequence is CASSYSGRVYSPLHF. In nucleotides, the CDR3 is TGTGCCAGCAGTTACTCGGGCAGGGTTTATTCACCCCTCCACTTT.

This clone was seen more than once but under ten times. J is TRBJ2-2 and V is TRBV6-5; 8 nucleotides line up with TRBD1. Germline V gives CDR1 MNHEY, CDR2 SVGAGI. V lost 6 bases to trimming and J lost 6 bases; unmatched junction nucleotides: 9. This CDR3 region has 15 residues. The CDR3 loop reads CASSRDRSPAGELFF. Here the CDR3 DNA reads TGTGCCAGCAGCCGGGACAGGTCCCCTGCCGGGGAGCTGTTTTTT.

This clone was counted a few times. This sequence joins TRBV15 and TRBJ2-7, with 10 positions matching TRBD1. Trimming cost V 5 bases and J 2 bases; bases outside gene matches: 9. Germline V gene sequence: CDR1 LNHNV, CDR2 YYDKDF (reference sequence). This CDR3 region has 16 residues. The CDR3 here is CATSAARTGGTYEQYF. The CDR3 bases are TGTGCCACCAGCGCCGCCCGGACAGGGGGAACCTACGAGCAGTACTTC.

The V call is TRBV12-2, the J call TRBJ2-5; the table's D call TRBD2 went unverified against the DNA. TRBV12-2 is described as a pseudogene. The CDR3 is made up of 16 amino acids. The DNA for the CDR3 is TGTGCAAGTCGCTTATCACTAGCGGGGGGCGGAGAGACCCAGTACTTC. The encoded protein is CASRLSLAGGGETQYF.

The rearrangement links TRBV7-2 to TRBJ2-3, with a weak D call TRBD2 (5 bases). The CDR3 is 16 residues long. Germline V gene lookup returns CDR1 SGHTA and CDR2 FQGNSA. V lost 2 bases and J 3 bases, leaving 15 bases between the germline ends. CDR3: CASSLSPGRRTDTQYF. In DNA, the CDR3 is TGTGCCAGCAGCTTAAGTCCGGGAAGGAGGACAGATACGCAGTATTTT.

The rearrangement links TRBV7-6 to TRBJ2-3; 9 bases line up with TRBD2. Losses at the gene ends were 1 base for V and 6 bases for J; bases not matched to a gene: 14. The germline CDR1 and CDR2 sequences are SGHVS and FNYEAQ. The CDR3 consists of 18 residues. CDR3 coding DNA: TGTGCCAGCAGCTTAGTTCCCGCTAGCGGGGCCGGATTGGATACGCAGTATTTT. Translating gives CASSLVPASGAGLDTQYF. Drawing the rest from reference TRBV7-6 and TRBJ2-3, the complete variable domain is GAGVSQSPRYKVTKRGQDVALRCDPISGHVSLYWYRQALGQGPEFLTYFNYEAQQDKSGLPNDRFSAERPEGSISTLTIQRTEQRDSAMYRCASSLVPASGAGLDTQYFGPGTRLTVL.

This clone was found once. The rearrangement uses TRBV7-8 and TRBJ2-5; 8 bases are a match to TRBD1. With the DNA end fitting TRBJ2-7 better, the J assignment may be wrong. The CDR3 length is 15 residues. Germline CDR1 is SGHVS and CDR2 is FQNEAQ. CDR3 sequence reads: CASSPRRTGLSEQYF. The CDR3 DNA sequence: TGTGCCAGCAGCCCTAGACGGACAGGGCTCTCCGAGCAGTACTTC.